The text below deals with one T cell receptor (beta chain). The CDR3 consists of 15 residues. Trimming pared 3 bases from V and 4 bases from J, leaving 17 bases between. CDR1 and CDR2 from the germline V gene are GTSNPN and SVGIG (reference sequence). The sample comes from a study of control samples from healthy donors and cancer patients. Profiling relied on immunoSEQ multiplex PCR, and the TCRdb table lists in-frame clones only, not all of them. The profile shows more than 100,000 clones, around 90% of them singletons. The receptor was derived from a man aged 18 to 29 in good health. The sequenced sample consisted of blood. The V gene is TRBV30, the J gene TRBJ2-3, with D possibly TRBD2 on 7 matching bases. The CDR3 nucleotides read TGTGCCTGGAGCGGTGGGGGGGGGCTGGCAGATACGCAGTATTTT. It is translated as CAWSGGGGLADTQYF.